Presented here are 29 T cell receptor beta chains from one specimen sequenced in a study of T-cell memory formation after mild COVID-19. TCRdb redid the calling of the 5' RACE reads with MiXCR, one entry per CDR3 protein. The sample gives around 130,000 distinct CDR3 sequences, approximately 16% of which show up once; around 14% is in the top ten. The sample comprised PBMCs or a T cell subset sorted from them (not recorded which). The receptors come from an adult woman who had mild COVID-19 (a few samples of this study predate the infection). Cell type and time point are not known.

The chain recombines TRBV6-5 with TRBJ1-5; a weak D match, TRBD1 (6 bases). This CDR3 comprises 14 residues. The V gene's germline CDR1 is MNHEY and CDR2 SVGAGI. Trimming pared 6 bases from V and 0 bases from J, leaving 9 bases between. CDR3 region: CASRLDSSNQPQHF. CDR3 DNA sequence: TGTGCCAGCAGATTGGACAGTAGCAATCAGCCCCAGCATTTT.

The rearrangement links TRBV10-3 to TRBJ2-1; 9 nucleotides line up with TRBD2. This CDR3 is built from 14 residues. Germline V CDR1 and CDR2: ENHRY, SYGVKD. V dropped 8 bases and J dropped 3; count of bases not matched to a gene: 5. In nucleotides, the CDR3 is TGTGCCATCGGAGCGGGAGGACACTACAATGAGCAGTTCTTC. It translates to CAIGAGGHYNEQFF.

The rearrangement joins TRBV7-8 to TRBJ2-3; TRBD1 matches at 7 bases. Germline CDR1 is SGHVS and CDR2 is FQNEAQ. The CDR3 totals 13 residues. With V trimmed by 8 bases and J by 1 base, 3 bases remained unmatched. In nucleotides, the CDR3 is TGTGCCAGCTTTGACAGGGGCACAGATACGCAGTATTTT. It encodes CASFDRGTDTQYF. The full variable domain, with the rest looked up from reference TRBV7-8 and TRBJ2-3, is GAGVSQSPRYKVAKRGQDVALRCDPISGHVSLFWYQQALGQGPEFLTYFQNEAQLDKSGLPSDRFFAERPEGSVSTLKIQRTQQEDSAVYLCASFDRGTDTQYFGPGTRLTVL.

Only a few counts were recorded for this clonotype. The chain has TRBV6-2 or TRBV6-3 and TRBJ2-7; D unresolved. Between the trimmed V and J ends, which lost 5 bases and 7 bases, there was a span of 9 bases. CDR1 and CDR2 from the germline V gene are MNHEY and SVGEGT. CDR3 length: 11 residues. CDR3 DNA sequence: TGTGCCAGCAGTACTCCGTGGGAGCAGTACTTC. This encodes CASSTPWEQYF.

V and J are TRBV4-2 and TRBJ2-1, with D perhaps matching TRBD2 (7 bases). Germline V gene sequence: CDR1 LGHNA, CDR2 YNFKEQ. V lost 0 bases to trimming and J lost 8 bases, with 14 bases between them. The CDR3 consists of 15 residues. For the CDR3, the DNA is TGTGCCAGCAGCCAAGATAAAGTAGGGGGGGATGAGCAGTTCTTC. As protein: CASSQDKVGGDEQFF.

This clonotype showed up just a few times. J is TRBJ1-2 and V is TRBV10-3; D is uncertain. The CDR3 spans 12 residues. V was pared by 6 bases and J by 3 bases, with 8 bases between. The V gene's germline CDR1 is ENHRY and CDR2 SYGVKD. The CDR3 nucleotides read TGTGCCATCAGGCAGCCCGACTATGGCTACACCTTC. Amino acids: CAIRQPDYGYTF.

This clonotype was counted at least ten times. This chain links TRBV24-1 with TRBJ1-2, with D possibly being TRBD1 (6 bases). Germline assignment: CDR1 KGHDR and CDR2 SFDVKD. This CDR3 has 13 amino acids. The V gene lost 4 bases and the J gene lost 8 bases, with 13 bases spanning the gap. The CDR3 nucleotides read TGTGCCACCAGTGACCCGGACAGTAGGGGCTACACCTTC. Translating it yields CATSDPDSRGYTF.

This clonotype was counted a few times. The CDR3: CASSPGGGHGTDTQYF. The CDR3 DNA sequence: TGTGCCAGCAGCCCCGGGGGGGGACACGGCACAGATACGCAGTATTTT. The chain combines TRBV5-4 with TRBJ2-3; 8 bases agree with TRBD2. With 4 bases clipped from V and 1 base from J, the junction kept 8 bases outside the gene matches. The CDR3 has 16 amino acids. From germline, CDR1 is SGHNT and CDR2 YYREEE (reference sequence).

The chain combines TRBV6-5 with TRBJ2-5; 9 bases match TRBD2. Germline V gene data show CDR1 as MNHEY and CDR2 as SVGAGI. V was pared by 0 bases and J by 2 bases, with 4 bases of the junction left unmatched. This CDR3 contains 16 residues. The CDR3, as DNA: TGTGCCAGCAGTTACTCGGCTAGCGGGGTACAAGAGACCCAGTACTTC. It encodes CASSYSASGVQETQYF.

The V gene is TRBV13, the J gene TRBJ2-7; D remains ambiguous. Germline V CDR1 and CDR2: PRHDT, FYEKMQ (reference sequence). V was clipped by 1 base and J by 0 bases, with 7 bases between them. This CDR3 comprises 14 residues. The CDR3 protein is CASSLEASSYEQYF. The CDR3, as DNA: TGTGCCAGCAGCTTAGAGGCCAGCTCCTACGAGCAGTACTTC.

The gene calls are TRBV5-1 and TRBJ2-3, with 13 nucleotides matching TRBD2. Unmatched junction bases numbered 10, after V lost 9 bases and J lost 6 bases. The germline V gene has CDR1 SGHRS and CDR2 YFSETQ. This CDR3 has 15 residues. The CDR3, as DNA: TGCGCCAACCAACTAGCGGGAGGGCCAACGGATACGCAGTATTTT. Translation gives CANQLAGGPTDTQYF.

This chain links TRBV12-3 or TRBV12-4 with TRBJ1-2, with D possibly TRBD1 on 6 matching bases. This CDR3 region has 16 residues. The V and J ends lost 6 bases and 5 bases respectively, with 22 bases between them. Written as DNA, the CDR3 is TGTGCCAGCAGACCTGGGACAACTCCGGTATCGTATGGCTACACCTTC. As protein: CASRPGTTPVSYGYTF.

This clonotype was counted between two and nine times. The J gene is TRBJ2-1, the V gene TRBV12-3 or TRBV12-4; D remains ambiguous. The CDR3 length is 12 residues. The V gene lost 1 base and the J gene lost 7 bases, with 5 bases spanning the gap. The DNA for the CDR3 is TGTGCCAGCAGTTTAGGGTTGAATGAGCAGTTCTTC. Translated: CASSLGLNEQFF.

The chain links TRBV27 to TRBJ2-5; the D gene is possibly TRBD1 (5 bases). Trimming pared 6 bases from V and 7 bases from J, leaving 12 bases between. This CDR3 is 12 amino acids long. Germline CDR1 and CDR2: MNHEY and SMNVEV (reference sequence). CDR3 loop: CASRGLRGTQYF. The CDR3 region has the DNA TGTGCCAGCAGAGGATTAAGGGGGACCCAGTACTTC.

J is TRBJ1-2 and V is TRBV2; 9 positions match TRBD1. This CDR3 has 15 residues. The ends lost 6 bases at V and 0 bases at J; junction bases unmatched: 5. CDR1 is SNHLY, CDR2 FYNNEI, per germline. In nucleotides, the CDR3 is TGTGCCAGCAGCCACGACAGGGGGACTAACTATGGCTACACCTTC. Translation: CASSHDRGTNYGYTF.

There are a few counts of this clonotype. This chain links TRBV4-1 with TRBJ2-7; TRBD2 aligns across 7 bases. Unmatched junction bases numbered 12, after V lost 0 bases and J lost 4 bases. This CDR3 has 17 amino acids. Looked up from germline, CDR1 is MGHRA and CDR2 is YSYEKL. CDR3 loop: CASSQDLTASGKYEQYF. CDR3 coding DNA: TGCGCCAGCAGCCAAGATCTTACGGCTAGCGGTAAATACGAGCAGTACTTC.

The chain employs TRBV20-1 and TRBJ1-2; D not resolved. The V gene's germline CDR1 is DFQATT and CDR2 SNEGSKA (reference sequence). This CDR3 is built from 13 residues. Trimming took off 2 bases at V and 7 bases at J, with 14 bases between the two ends. The CDR3, as DNA: TGCAGTGCTAGAATCAGGACTGGTGGTGGCTACACCTTC. This sequence encodes CSARIRTGGGYTF.

This clonotype came up many times. This chain links TRBV12-3 or TRBV12-4 with TRBJ2-3, with D possibly TRBD1 on 7 matching bases. This CDR3 has 15 amino acids. V was pared by 9 bases and J by 1 base, with 17 bases between. For the CDR3, the DNA is TGTGCCAGTAGGACAGGAGGGGTACGCACAGATACGCAGTATTTT. The encoded protein is CASRTGGVRTDTQYF.

The V and J genes are TRBV12-3 or TRBV12-4 and TRBJ1-1; no firm D call. There are 12 residues in the CDR3. Trimming shortened V by 6 bases and J by 8 bases, and 13 bases separated the two germline ends. CDR3 amino acids: CASRRTGMEAFF. The CDR3 bases are TGTGCCAGCAGGAGAACGGGGATGGAAGCTTTCTTT.

This clonotype turned up a few times. The chain combines TRBV19 with TRBJ2-3, with unresolved D. Germline V gives CDR1 LNHDA, CDR2 SQIVND (reference sequence). Trimming removed 4 bases at V and 0 bases at J, with 5 bases between. The CDR3 has 13 residues. The CDR3, as DNA: TGTGCCAGTAGTACTACTAGCACAGATACGCAGTATTTT. As protein: CASSTTSTDTQYF. Supplemented by reference TRBV19 and TRBJ2-3, the full variable domain reads DGGITQSPKYLFRKEGQNVTLSCEQNLNHDAMYWYRQDPGQGLRLIYYSQIVNDFQKGDIAEGYSVSREKKESFPLTVTSAQKNPTAFYLCASSTTSTDTQYFGPGTRLTVL.

This clonotype was observed at least ten times. V usage is TRBV29-1 and J usage is TRBJ2-1; 8 bases agree with TRBD2. V shed 2 bases and J 4 bases; nucleotides not matched to a gene: 4. CDR1 and CDR2 from the germline V gene are SQVTM and ANQGSEA. The CDR3 is 14 residues long. The CDR3 sequence: CSVEYTSGYNEQFF. The CDR3 DNA reads TGCAGCGTTGAATATACTAGCGGATACAATGAGCAGTTCTTC.

This clonotype has just a few counts. The genes are TRBV9 and TRBJ2-7; 10 nucleotides agree with TRBD2. The trim removed 4 bases at V and 0 bases at J, leaving 13 bases unmatched. The CDR3 runs to 18 residues. CDR1 is SGDLS and CDR2 is YYNGEE in the germline V gene. CDR3 sequence reads: CASSPRVAGGLPSYEQYF. For the CDR3, the DNA is TGTGCCAGCAGCCCCCGGGTAGCGGGAGGCCTACCCTCCTACGAGCAGTACTTC.

This clonotype was observed a few times. The DNA of the CDR3 is TGCGCCAGCAGTCAGCAGGGTGCCCTAGGCCCGGCCATTAACACTGAAGCTTTCTTT. Amino acids: CASSQQGALGPAINTEAFF. The chain links TRBV5-1 to TRBJ1-1; D is possibly TRBD1 (5 bases). V was cut by 5 bases and J by 2 bases, with 28 bases left in between. The germline V gene encodes CDR1 SGHRS and CDR2 YFSETQ. CDR3 length: 19 residues.

The sample holds a few counts of this clonotype. This sequence joins TRBV4-1 and TRBJ2-5, with D possibly TRBD2 on 7 matching bases. This CDR3 comprises 15 residues. Germline loops: CDR1 MGHRA, CDR2 YSYEKL. Trimming removed 2 bases from V and 4 bases from J, with 14 bases in between. The CDR3 region has the DNA TGCGCCAGCAGCCAATATGGCGGGGGCGGAGAGACCCAGTACTTC. Amino acids: CASSQYGGGGETQYF.

The sample holds a few counts of this clonotype. This chain joins TRBV11-2 and TRBJ1-1; D remains ambiguous. Germline-derived CDR1 and CDR2 are SGHAT and FQNNGV. The CDR3 length is 13 residues. V was pared by 3 bases and J by 6 bases, with 11 bases between. Here the CDR3 DNA reads TGTGCCAGCAGCTTGGTGCGGACGCCTGAAGCTTTCTTT. It specifies CASSLVRTPEAFF.

This rearrangement joins TRBV7-2 to TRBJ2-7; 15 positions agree with TRBD2. In germline, CDR1 is SGHTA, CDR2 FQGNSA. V dropped 1 base and J dropped 7; count of bases not matched to a gene: 5. This CDR3 has 16 residues. The chain's CDR3 is CASSLGTSGGAKEQYF. DNA for the CDR3: TGTGCCAGCAGCTTAGGGACTAGCGGGGGGGCCAAAGAGCAGTACTTC.

The genes are TRBV3-1 and TRBJ1-2; D is uncertain. The CDR3 consists of 14 residues. Germline values: CDR1 LGHDT, CDR2 YNNKEL (reference sequence). V was shortened by 0 bases and J by 0 bases, with 5 bases between the two germline ends. The CDR3 is CASSQEAANYGYTF. DNA for the CDR3: TGTGCCAGCAGCCAAGAGGCAGCTAACTATGGCTACACCTTC.

This clonotype was picked up a small number of times. The rearrangement links TRBV12-3 or TRBV12-4 to TRBJ2-7, with D possibly being TRBD1 (7 bases). V shed 6 bases and J shed 5 bases, with 17 bases lying between them. The CDR3 totals 14 residues. CDR3 sequence (DNA): TGTGCCAGCAGAACCCTAGGAGGGGGCGACGAGCAGTACTTC. Translation: CASRTLGGGDEQYF.

The rearrangement joins TRBV4-1 to TRBJ2-4, with a weak D call TRBD1 (6 bases). V dropped 1 base and J dropped 0 bases, with 16 bases sitting between them. CDR3 length: 18 amino acids. Per the germline V gene, CDR1 is MGHRA and CDR2 is YSYEKL. The CDR3 region is CASSQVLGHLLAKNIQYF. CDR3 coding DNA: TGCGCCAGCAGCCAAGTATTGGGACACCTTCTAGCCAAAAACATTCAGTACTTC.